A single sample is the source of the 5 T cell receptor beta chains below, sequenced in a study of T cell responses to AZD1222 COVID-19 vaccine. The protocol was immunoSEQ multiplex PCR, while the TCRdb copy is restricted to in-frame clones and leaves out a portion. The top ten hold approximately 1.5% of the sample, which has 95,000 to 150,000 clones, around 91% seen once. Sequenced here: peripheral blood, sampled on day 0 of AZD1222 vaccination. The receptors stem from an adult in good health.

The chain links TRBV10-3 to TRBJ1-6, with TRBD1 matching 7 bases. Trimming at V came to 9 bases and at J to 5 bases, leaving 13 bases not matched to a gene. CDR1 is ENHRY and CDR2 is SYGVKD in the germline V gene. There are 16 residues in the CDR3. The CDR3 here is CAIGGQGGLNNSPLHF. The CDR3 DNA reads as TGTGCCATTGGGGGGCAGGGGGGACTGAATAATTCACCCCTCCACTTT.

This chain joins TRBV5-4 and TRBJ1-1; 9 nucleotides align to TRBD1. The V and J ends lost 4 bases and 7 bases, in that order; junction bases with no gene match: 8. The CDR3 runs 14 residues. Germline CDR1 reads SGHNT; CDR2 reads YYREEE (reference sequence). The CDR3 DNA follows: TGTGCCAGCAGCCTAAAACAGGGGGCCGGTGAAGCTTTCTTT. Protein: CASSLKQGAGEAFF.

V usage is TRBV6-6 and J usage is TRBJ2-1, with a weak D call TRBD2 (6 bases). V lost 5 bases and J 3 bases, leaving 11 bases between the germline ends. The CDR3 is 14 amino acids. CDR1 is MNHNY, CDR2 SVGAGI, per germline (reference sequence). The CDR3, as DNA: TGTGCCAGCAGTAAGGGACTCCTCTACAATGAGCAGTTCTTC. This translates into CASSKGLLYNEQFF.

The chain carries TRBV5-5 and TRBJ1-5, with D hard to call. CDR3 size: 15 residues. Trimming stripped 3 bases from V and 0 bases from J, with 10 bases between. In germline, CDR1 is SGHKS, CDR2 YYEKEE (reference sequence). The CDR3 loop reads CASSYGPNSNQPQHF. As DNA, the CDR3 is TGTGCCAGCAGCTACGGACCCAATAGCAATCAGCCCCAGCATTTT.

The V and J genes are TRBV27 and TRBJ2-5, with D possibly being TRBD1 or TRBD2 (5 bases each). Germline V gene data show CDR1 as MNHEY and CDR2 as SMNVEV (reference sequence). The ends were cut back, 5 bases at V and 7 bases at J, with 14 bases in the middle. This CDR3 has 13 amino acids. This CDR3 reads CASSGGPLGTQYF. The CDR3, as DNA: TGTGCCAGCAGTGGGGGACCCCTTGGGACCCAGTACTTC.